The rows below give T cell receptor beta chains drawn from one sample of a study of blood T cell repertoires in COVID-19. Produced via immunoSEQ multiplex PCR; TCRdb's table is partial and in-frame only. The table records some 80,000 clones, about 85% of them present only once. The sequenced sample was peripheral blood. Receptor source: a woman aged 45-65 years with active or convalescent COVID-19. Both conserved end residues are part of each CDR3. Fields, in order: clone size, J gene, V gene, D gene, CDR3 protein, CDR3 DNA. A D gene is named only where the DNA matches it firmly. Clone size, where shown, is once, few, many, or a class for clones that have expanded.

-	TRBJ1-1	TRBV18	TRBD1	CASSGQATEAFF	TGTGCCAGCTCAGGACAGGCCACTGAAGCTTTCTTT
-	TRBJ1-2	TRBV29-1	-	CSVVGGSGYTF	TGCAGCGTTGTCGGTGGTTCGGGCTACACCTTC
-	TRBJ2-1	TRBV10-3	-	CAISDPSSYNEQFF	TGTGCCATCAGTGACCCGAGCTCCTACAATGAGCAGTTCTTC
-	TRBJ2-7	TRBV12-2	-	CASRLLLIRDEQYF	TGTGCAAGTCGCTTACTTCTGATCAGGGACGAGCAGTACTTC
-	TRBJ1-1	TRBV19	-	CASRTIIGKRMNTEAFF	TGTGCCAGTAGGACAATCATCGGGAAAAGAATGAACACTGAAGCTTTCTTT
-	TRBJ1-3	TRBV20-1	-	CSASRVGFSGNTIYF	TGCAGTGCTAGTCGGGTGGGTTTCTCTGGAAACACCATATATTTT
-	TRBJ1-1	TRBV5-1	TRBD1	CASSSSGQGGRTEAFF	TGCGCCAGCAGCTCTTCCGGACAGGGGGGGCGAACTGAAGCTTTCTTT
-	TRBJ1-2	TRBV27	-	CASSTGWVAGYTF	TGTGCCAGCAGTACCGGATGGGTAGCGGGCTACACCTTC
-	TRBJ1-2	TRBV6-1	TRBD1	CASSEAHGQGNGYTF	TGTGCCAGCAGTGAAGCCCACGGACAGGGGAATGGCTACACCTTC
-	TRBJ1-1	TRBV5-6	-	CASSFSGNTEAFF	TGTGCCAGCAGCTTCTCAGGGAACACTGAAGCTTTCTTT
once	TRBJ1-2	TRBV9	TRBD1	CASSVGQGPGYTF	TGTGCCAGCAGCGTAGGACAGGGGCCTGGCTACACCTTC
once	TRBJ2-7	TRBV4-3	TRBD1	CASSQAPRGTGAYEQYF	TGCGCCAGCAGCCAGGCTCCAAGAGGGACAGGGGCCTACGAGCAGTACTTC
-	TRBJ2-1	TRBV19	-	CASSIEGIQWEQFF	TGTGCCAGTAGTATTGAGGGTATACAATGGGAGCAGTTCTTC
-	TRBJ1-2	TRBV10-3	-	CAISESMYRVDGYTF	TGTGCCATCAGTGAGTCGATGTACAGGGTAGATGGCTACACCTTC
-	TRBJ2-3	TRBV9	TRBD2	CASRPPGGPTDTQYF	TGTGCCAGCAGGCCGCCGGGGGGGCCCACAGATACGCAGTATTTT
-	TRBJ1-2	TRBV30	-	CAWSVARGAPNYGYTF	TGTGCCTGGAGTGTGGCCCGCGGGGCGCCTAACTATGGCTACACCTTC
-	TRBJ2-1	TRBV6-6	TRBD1	CASSPYEGALNNEQFF	TGTGCCAGCAGTCCCTATGAGGGGGCACTTAACAATGAGCAGTTCTTC
-	TRBJ1-4	TRBV19	-	CASSTEAEKLFF	TGTGCCAGTAGTACAGAAGCCGAAAAACTGTTTTTT
-	TRBJ2-1	TRBV5-6	TRBD2	CASSHLRLAGGNEQFF	TGTGCCAGCAGCCACCTGAGGCTAGCGGGGGGAAATGAGCAGTTCTTC
-	TRBJ1-2	TRBV5-1	-	CASSSSRGFGGYTF	TGCGCCAGCAGCTCAAGCCGGGGATTCGGTGGCTACACCTTC
-	TRBJ1-2	TRBV30	TRBD1	CAGRSGTGASYTF	TGTGCCGGGCGCTCCGGGACAGGGGCTAGCTACACCTTC
-	TRBJ2-2	TRBV19	-	CASRPGGPNTGELFF	TGTGCCAGTAGGCCAGGGGGGCCGAACACCGGGGAGCTGTTTTTT
-	TRBJ2-5	TRBV5-4	TRBD1	CASRDTGVETQYF	TGTGCCAGCAGGGATACAGGGGTGGAGACCCAGTACTTC
-	TRBJ2-3	TRBV9	-	CASSVGGSTDTQYF	TGTGCCAGCAGCGTAGGCGGGAGCACAGATACGCAGTATTTT
-	TRBJ1-1	TRBV14	-	CASSQGRRVGAFF	TGTGCCAGCAGCCAAGGAAGGAGGGTCGGGGCTTTCTTT
-	TRBJ1-3	TRBV9	-	CASSVGDYSGNTIYF	TGTGCCAGCAGCGTCGGGGACTACTCTGGAAACACCATATATTTT
-	TRBJ1-4	TRBV3-1/TRBV3-2	-	CASSHVPTTNEKLFF	TGTGCCAGCAGCCACGTCCCTACAACTAATGAAAAACTGTTTTTT
-	TRBJ1-2	TRBV6-6	TRBD1	CASSFYRGEYGYTF	TGTGCCAGCAGTTTTTACAGGGGAGAGTATGGCTACACCTTC
-	TRBJ1-4	TRBV6-2/TRBV6-3	-	CASSYPVGGGGEKLFF	TGTGCCAGCAGTTACCCCGTAGGCGGCGGAGGTGAAAAACTGTTTTTT
-	TRBJ2-1	TRBV5-1	TRBD1	CASSFLRQGHEQFF	TGCGCCAGCAGCTTTCTCAGACAGGGGCATGAGCAGTTCTTC
-	TRBJ2-1	TRBV24-1	TRBD1	CATSDAGTGSYNEQFF	TGTGCCACCAGTGATGCCGGGACAGGGTCATACAATGAGCAGTTCTTC
-	TRBJ1-1	TRBV19	TRBD1	CASSTPTGEEAFF	TGTGCCAGTAGTACGCCTACAGGGGAGGAAGCTTTCTTT
-	TRBJ2-2	TRBV5-1	-	CASSLDGGDTGELFF	TGCGCCAGCAGCTTAGACGGCGGGGACACCGGGGAGCTGTTTTTT
-	TRBJ1-5	TRBV27	-	CASSLRGYSGQPQHF	TGTGCCAGCAGTTTACGGGGTTACTCTGGTCAGCCCCAGCATTTT